This note documents a single T cell receptor beta chain sequence. Antigen unknown. The data belong to a study of OX40 agonist ivuxolimab in advanced cancers. Overall study findings and caveats: Among some nonresponders, normalized T-cell clonal expansion was also low. Clonal expansion from baseline to week 6 occurred in both CD4+ and CD8+ T cells. In CD8+ T cells, expanded clones were on average more numerous than in CD4+.

Produced via immunoSEQ multiplex PCR; TCRdb's table is partial and in-frame only. The sample has about 62,000 clones, around 83% seen once. There are 16 residues in the CDR3. The germline V and J ends were trimmed by 5 bases and 2 bases, with 16 bases remaining between them. Per germline, CDR1 LNHDA and CDR2 SQIVND (reference sequence). The clonotype originates from an adult with an advanced solid tumor such as melanoma, head and neck, liver or kidney cancer. Sequenced here: CD4+ or CD8+ T cells sorted from blood, sampled in a trial of the OX40 agonist ivuxolimab. The chain carries TRBV19 and TRBJ1-5, with D unresolved. CDR3 bases: TGTGCCAGTAGTGCCTGGGAGGGTAGGGGCAATCAGCCCCAGCATTTT. This encodes CASSAWEGRGNQPQHF.